This T cell receptor beta chain came from a study of cytomegalovirus exposure and HLA in healthy donors. Overall study context: The platform used for the 95 to 150 validation repertoires matched that of the roughly 670 first-cohort repertoires, a later analysis reported.

The protocol was immunoSEQ multiplex PCR, while the TCRdb copy is restricted to in-frame clones and leaves out a portion. This table holds some 260,000 clones, roughly nine tenths found once. Overall study results and limits: The study put 150 to 200 TCR beta chains on its list as cytomegalovirus-associated. Cytomegalovirus status was reportedly diagnosed by the classifier with high specificity and sensitivity. The CMV antigen specificity of a few CMV-associated chains was confirmed through in vitro analysis.

Germline loops: CDR1 LNHDA, CDR2 SQIVND (reference sequence). V gave up 6 bases and J gave up 10 bases; unmatched junction bases: 13. This CDR3 contains 15 residues. The count of this clone is one. As yet, its antigen is unknown. The sequenced material came from PBMCs. This TCR came from a man between 18 and 35 years old in good health and CMV-seropositive. The genes are TRBV19 and TRBJ2-2, with TRBD2 matching over 8 bases. CDR3 DNA: TGTGCCAGTAGGAGGGGGACTAGGAGGGGAACGGAGCTGTTTTTT. Residues: CASRRGTRRGTELFF.